The clone carrying this TCR beta chain was picked up a small number of times. This may come from a read error, since a much larger clone is one base off. Other DNA sequences from this sample encode an identical CDR3 as well. There are 11 residues in the CDR3. Trimming removed 0 bases from V and 3 bases from J, with 0 bases in between. Germline loops: CDR1 SGHDT, CDR2 YYEEEE. These data belong to a study of shared clonotypes between healthy human individuals. Deep level was the assay's run setting. Measured with immunoSEQ multiplex PCR; TCRdb has only the in-frame clones, and not every one. The data hold 2,500,000 or so clones, with around 92% observed a single time. A CD45RA+ naive subset and a CD45RA-negative memory subset were split from CD4+ cells.

The receptor was derived from a man between 18 and 29 years old in good health. Some clones in this sample may be carry-over from other donors' samples. The rearrangement joins TRBV5-6 to TRBJ2-5; D is ambiguous. Sequenced material: naive CD4+ T cells from PBMCs. Subset denoted: CD45RA+ positively selected. This CDR3 is CASSLEETQYF. The CDR3, as DNA: TGTGCCAGCAGCTTGGAAGAGACCCAGTACTTC.